These T cell receptor beta chains were read from a single sample in a study of shared T cell receptors in the human thymus. Only in-frame clones appear in the TCRdb table, and some are missing; sequencing was by immunoSEQ multiplex PCR. The sample has 640,000 or so clones; around 87% are singletons. A further study also used this sample, focusing on human thymus T cells.

Sample: thymocytes. The receptors come from a boy under two years old with a congenital heart defect. Both conserved end residues are part of each CDR3. D genes are given only for firm matches. Clone size is not always given. Where it is, it says once, few, many or a class for expanded clones.

DNA: TGCGCCAGCAGCTTGGGTGCAGGGCCCAATCAGCCCCAGCATTTT
CDR3: CASSLGAGPNQPQHF
D: .
V: TRBV5-1
size: .
J: TRBJ1-5

DNA: TGCGCCAGCAGCTTGAGTAACAGCCCTAATGAAAAACTGTTTTTT
CDR3: CASSLSNSPNEKLFF
D: .
V: TRBV5-1
size: .
J: TRBJ1-4

DNA: TGCAGCGTTGAAATACCGGACAGTAACTATGGCTACACCTTC
CDR3: CSVEIPDSNYGYTF
D: .
V: TRBV29-1
size: .
J: TRBJ1-2

DNA: TGTGCCATCAGTTCCCTATTGGATGAAAAACTGTTTTTT
CDR3: CAISSLLDEKLFF
D: .
V: TRBV10-3
size: few
J: TRBJ1-4

DNA: TGTGCCAGCAGCCCATCCACAGGGGGCCCGAACACTGAAGCTTTCTTT
CDR3: CASSPSTGGPNTEAFF
D: TRBD1
V: TRBV11-2
size: .
J: TRBJ1-1

DNA: TGTGCCAGCAGCTTTAACCCCCGGCTAGCGGGGGTCTACGAGCAGTACTTC
CDR3: CASSFNPRLAGVYEQYF
D: TRBD2
V: TRBV7-8
size: .
J: TRBJ2-7

DNA: TGCGCCAGCAGTCGAATAACCGGGGATAAAACAGATACGCAGTATTTT
CDR3: CASSRITGDKTDTQYF
D: .
V: TRBV10-1
size: .
J: TRBJ2-3

DNA: TGCGCCAGCAGTCAATCCCTTAGGCGGGTGAATCAGCCCCAGCATTTT
CDR3: CASSQSLRRVNQPQHF
D: .
V: TRBV23-1
size: .
J: TRBJ1-5

DNA: TGTGCCAGCAGCCTCTACAGGGGAGTTGGAAACACCATATATTTT
CDR3: CASSLYRGVGNTIYF
D: TRBD1
V: TRBV14
size: .
J: TRBJ1-3

DNA: TGTGCCAGCAGCGGACAGGGGGAGACCCAGTACTTC
CDR3: CASSGQGETQYF
D: TRBD1
V: TRBV7-9
size: .
J: TRBJ2-5

DNA: TGTGCCACCAGCATATCCGGGACCGCCGGACTAGGGAACACCGGGGAGCTGTTTTTT
CDR3: CATSISGTAGLGNTGELFF
D: TRBD2
V: TRBV15
size: .
J: TRBJ2-2

DNA: TGCGCCAGCAGCTCTGTCCTCGGGGGGGGGCCGGCTACTGAAGCTTTCTTT
CDR3: CASSSVLGGGPATEAFF
D: .
V: TRBV5-1
size: .
J: TRBJ1-1

DNA: TGTGCCAGCAGTGGTACTTCGGGACAGAAAAACTCTGGGGCCAACGTCCTGACTTTC
CDR3: CASSGTSGQKNSGANVLTF
D: TRBD1
V: TRBV9
size: .
J: TRBJ2-6

DNA: TGCGCCAGCAGCTACTCGACAGGCCCCTATGGCTACACCTTC
CDR3: CASSYSTGPYGYTF
D: .
V: TRBV5-1
size: .
J: TRBJ1-2

DNA: TGTGCCTGGAGCCGGAGGACAGGGACCTACGAGCAGTACTTC
CDR3: CAWSRRTGTYEQYF
D: TRBD1
V: TRBV30
size: .
J: TRBJ2-7

DNA: TGTGCCAGCAGGTTAAAGGGCCCAGGGGCCTGGGCTGGGGCCAACGTCCTGACTTTC
CDR3: CASRLKGPGAWAGANVLTF
D: .
V: TRBV28
size: .
J: TRBJ2-6

DNA: TGTGCCAGCAGCCCTAAACAGGGAAGCTACGAGCAGTACTTC
CDR3: CASSPKQGSYEQYF
D: .
V: TRBV11-2
size: .
J: TRBJ2-7

DNA: TGTGCCAGCAGCTCCCCTACACTAGGGGGATCCTACGAGCAGTACTTC
CDR3: CASSSPTLGGSYEQYF
D: .
V: TRBV27
size: once
J: TRBJ2-7

DNA: TGCGCCAGCAGCCAAGTTGTAGAAGTCTACAATGAGCAGTTCTTC
CDR3: CASSQVVEVYNEQFF
D: .
V: TRBV4-3
size: .
J: TRBJ2-1

DNA: TGTGCCAGCAGCTTAGCGGGGGCCCGCCCGGGTCATGAGCAGTTCTTC
CDR3: CASSLAGARPGHEQFF
D: .
V: TRBV7-8
size: once
J: TRBJ2-1

DNA: TGTGCCAGCTCTGGGACAGGGGGCCACCACGAGCAGTACTTC
CDR3: CASSGTGGHHEQYF
D: TRBD1
V: TRBV27
size: .
J: TRBJ2-7

DNA: TGTGCCAGCAGCCATCACCCAGGGCGGGGGAACTACGAGCAGTACTTC
CDR3: CASSHHPGRGNYEQYF
D: TRBD2
V: TRBV14
size: few
J: TRBJ2-7

DNA: TGTGCCAGCAGCCGAGTGAACGAGCAGTACTTC
CDR3: CASSRVNEQYF
D: .
V: TRBV5-8
size: .
J: TRBJ2-7

DNA: TGTGCCAGCAGTTACTCGCAGGGAAACACAGATACGCAGTATTTT
CDR3: CASSYSQGNTDTQYF
D: .
V: TRBV6-5
size: .
J: TRBJ2-3

DNA: TGCAGCGTCCTCCCTGGGAGACAGGGGGCGAACACTGAAGCTTTCTTT
CDR3: CSVLPGRQGANTEAFF
D: TRBD1
V: TRBV29-1
size: .
J: TRBJ1-1

DNA: TGTGCCAGCAGGCCCGACAGAAACTATGGCTACACCTTC
CDR3: CASRPDRNYGYTF
D: .
V: TRBV7-9
size: .
J: TRBJ1-2

DNA: TGTGCCAGCAGCGGCCAAGGGGTACCCCTCCACTTT
CDR3: CASSGQGVPLHF
D: .
V: TRBV9
size: .
J: TRBJ1-6

DNA: TGTGCCAGCTCACCACTCACAGGGGCGAGAGAGACCCAGTACTTC
CDR3: CASSPLTGARETQYF
D: TRBD1
V: TRBV18
size: .
J: TRBJ2-5

DNA: TGTGCCAGCAGCTTACGACAGCCGGCCTCCTACAATGAGCAGTTCTTC
CDR3: CASSLRQPASYNEQFF
D: .
V: TRBV7-9
size: .
J: TRBJ2-1

DNA: TGTGCCAGCAGCCAAGGGTCGGTGGTACAGGGGGCTGAGCAGTTCTTC
CDR3: CASSQGSVVQGAEQFF
D: TRBD1
V: TRBV14
size: once
J: TRBJ2-1

DNA: TGCGCCAGCAGCTTGCAGGGCCCTCGCACTGAAGCTTTCTTT
CDR3: CASSLQGPRTEAFF
D: .
V: TRBV5-1
size: once
J: TRBJ1-1

DNA: TGTGCCAGCAGCGTAGTAGCGGGAGGCACCGGGGAGCTGTTTTTT
CDR3: CASSVVAGGTGELFF
D: TRBD2
V: TRBV9
size: .
J: TRBJ2-2

DNA: TGTGCCAGCAGCCCTAGTGGCAGGGAGGGGTCTGGAAACACCATATATTTT
CDR3: CASSPSGREGSGNTIYF
D: .
V: TRBV7-9
size: .
J: TRBJ1-3